This record concerns one T cell receptor (beta chain) sequence. Its antigen is currently unknown. The record originates from a study of PD-1 blockade in classical Hodgkin lymphoma. Time point denoted: cycle 4 day 1 (C4D1), after 6 weeks of nivolumab. With no exception, relapse followed autologous stem cell transplantation in all patients, and brentuximab vedotin exposure varied. The protocol was immunoSEQ multiplex PCR, while the TCRdb copy is restricted to in-frame clones and leaves out a portion. The table has under 60,000 clones, around nine tenths seen once; the top ten hold around 6.5%. J lost 5 bases, V lost 0 bases, and 8 bases had no gene match. CDR1 and CDR2 (germline): LGHNA, YNFKEQ. CDR3 length: 16 amino acids. Broader study findings: Newly diagnosed patients had baseline TCR diversity that was reportedly lower than that of healthy donors.

The sequences come from peripheral blood mononuclear cells (PBMCs), collected before the fourth cycle of nivolumab. The source is a human donor with classical Hodgkin lymphoma. The chain links TRBV4-2 to TRBJ2-5; 8 nucleotides match TRBD2. In nucleotides, the CDR3 is TGTGCCAGCAGCCAAGATTGGACCGGGGGGGCTGAGACCCAGTACTTC. Amino acid sequence: CASSQDWTGGAETQYF.